This TCR beta chain came from a study of T cell responses to AZD1222 COVID-19 vaccine. Study findings and constraints: A reported finding is that nearly half of spike-specific TCRs target unmutated variant regions.

The table came from immunoSEQ multiplex PCR; TCRdb's copy has only in-frame clones and leaves some out. The sample lists around 160,000 clones, roughly 94% occurring once. V dropped 5 bases and J dropped 6 bases, with 10 bases sitting between them. There are 13 residues in the CDR3. The germline V gene encodes CDR1 SGHTA and CDR2 FQGTGA. The sample holds one count of this clone. Its antigen is not identified. The chain recombines TRBV7-3 with TRBJ2-2; unclear D gene. Sequenced here: peripheral blood, sampled on day 0 of AZD1222 vaccination. The sequence was obtained from an adult in good health. CDR3 region: CASSPFGPGELFF. DNA for the CDR3: TGTGCCAGCAGCCCTTTTGGCCCCGGGGAGCTGTTTTTT.